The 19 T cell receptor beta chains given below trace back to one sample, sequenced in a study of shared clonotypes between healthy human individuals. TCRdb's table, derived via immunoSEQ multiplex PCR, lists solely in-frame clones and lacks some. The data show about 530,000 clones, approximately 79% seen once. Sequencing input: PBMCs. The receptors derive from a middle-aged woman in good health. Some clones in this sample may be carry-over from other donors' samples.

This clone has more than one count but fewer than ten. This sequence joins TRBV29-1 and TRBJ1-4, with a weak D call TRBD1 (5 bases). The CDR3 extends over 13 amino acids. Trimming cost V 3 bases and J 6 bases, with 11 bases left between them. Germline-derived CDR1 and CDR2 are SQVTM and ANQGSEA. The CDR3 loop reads CSVEGGEYEKLFF. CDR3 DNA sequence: TGCAGCGTTGAGGGGGGAGAATATGAAAAACTGTTTTTT.

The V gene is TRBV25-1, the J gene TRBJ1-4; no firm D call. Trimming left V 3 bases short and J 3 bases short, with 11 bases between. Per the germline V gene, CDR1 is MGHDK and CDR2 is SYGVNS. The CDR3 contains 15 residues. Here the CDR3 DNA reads TGTGCCAGCAGTGAGTCGTTACGGGCTAATGAAAAACTGTTTTTT. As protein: CASSESLRANEKLFF.

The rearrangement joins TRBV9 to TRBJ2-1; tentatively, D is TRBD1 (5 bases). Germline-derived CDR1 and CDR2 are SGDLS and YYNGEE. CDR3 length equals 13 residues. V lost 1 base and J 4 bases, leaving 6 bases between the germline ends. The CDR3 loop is CASSVRQYNEQFF. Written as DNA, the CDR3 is TGTGCCAGCAGCGTAAGACAGTACAATGAGCAGTTCTTC.

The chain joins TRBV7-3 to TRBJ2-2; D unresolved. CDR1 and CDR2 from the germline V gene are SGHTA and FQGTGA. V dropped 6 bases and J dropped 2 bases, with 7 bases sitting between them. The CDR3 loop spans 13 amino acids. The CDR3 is CASRADNTGELFF. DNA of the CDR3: TGTGCCAGCAGGGCAGACAACACCGGGGAGCTGTTTTTT.

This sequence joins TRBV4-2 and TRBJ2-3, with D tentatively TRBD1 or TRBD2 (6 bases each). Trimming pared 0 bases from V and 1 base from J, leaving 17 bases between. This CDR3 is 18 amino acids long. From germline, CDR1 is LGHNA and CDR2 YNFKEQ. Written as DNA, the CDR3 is TGTGCCAGCAGCCAAGAGGGATGGGGGCGGGACCGCACAGATACGCAGTATTTT. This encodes CASSQEGWGRDRTDTQYF.

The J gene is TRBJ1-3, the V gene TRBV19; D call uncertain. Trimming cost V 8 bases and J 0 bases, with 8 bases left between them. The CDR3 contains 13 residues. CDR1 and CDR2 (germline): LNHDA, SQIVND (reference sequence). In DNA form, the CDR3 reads TGTGCCAGTGGGAGTTCCTCTGGAAACACCATATATTTT. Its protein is CASGSSSGNTIYF. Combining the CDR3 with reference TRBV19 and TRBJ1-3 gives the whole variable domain DGGITQSPKYLFRKEGQNVTLSCEQNLNHDAMYWYRQDPGQGLRLIYYSQIVNDFQKGDIAEGYSVSREKKESFPLTVTSAQKNPTAFYLCASGSSSGNTIYFGEGSWLTVV.

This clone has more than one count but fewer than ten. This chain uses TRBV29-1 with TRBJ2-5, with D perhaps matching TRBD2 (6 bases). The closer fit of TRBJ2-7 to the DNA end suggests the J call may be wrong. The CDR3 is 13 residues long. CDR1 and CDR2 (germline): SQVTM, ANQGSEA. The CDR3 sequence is CSVEEGSSYEQYF. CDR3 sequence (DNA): TGCAGCGTTGAGGAGGGTAGCTCCTACGAGCAGTACTTC.

This CDR3 is CASSTGPLFQYF. CDR3 sequence (DNA): TGTGCCAGCAGCACGGGCCCCTTGTTCCAGTATTTT. This chain uses TRBV5-6 with TRBJ2-3, with no clear D. The CDR3 extends over 12 amino acids. Per the germline V gene, CDR1 is SGHDT and CDR2 is YYEEEE. Trimming pared 4 bases from V and 12 bases from J, leaving 15 bases between.

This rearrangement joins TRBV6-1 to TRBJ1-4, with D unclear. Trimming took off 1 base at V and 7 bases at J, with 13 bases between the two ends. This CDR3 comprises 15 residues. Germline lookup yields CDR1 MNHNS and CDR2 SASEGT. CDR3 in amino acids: CASSEVPVLVEKLFF. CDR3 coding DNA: TGTGCCAGCAGTGAAGTTCCAGTGTTAGTTGAAAAACTGTTTTTT.

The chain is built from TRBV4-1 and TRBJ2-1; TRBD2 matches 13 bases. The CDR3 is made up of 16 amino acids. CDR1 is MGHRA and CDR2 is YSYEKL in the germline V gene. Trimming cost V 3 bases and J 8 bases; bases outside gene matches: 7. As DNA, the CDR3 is TGCGCCAGCAGCCAGCTACTAGCGGGAGGGCCCTATGAGCAGTTCTTC. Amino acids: CASSQLLAGGPYEQFF.

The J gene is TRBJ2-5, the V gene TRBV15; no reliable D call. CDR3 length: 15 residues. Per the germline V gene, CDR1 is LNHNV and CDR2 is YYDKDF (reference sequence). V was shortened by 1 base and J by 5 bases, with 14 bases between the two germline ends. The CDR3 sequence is CATSRARKAEETQYF. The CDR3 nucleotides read TGTGCCACCAGCAGAGCCCGTAAAGCTGAGGAGACCCAGTACTTC.

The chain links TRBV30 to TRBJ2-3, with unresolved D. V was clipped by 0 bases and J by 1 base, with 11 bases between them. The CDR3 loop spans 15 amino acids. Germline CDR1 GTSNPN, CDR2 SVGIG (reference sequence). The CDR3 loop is CAWSVVGGRTDTQYF. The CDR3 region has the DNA TGTGCCTGGAGTGTCGTTGGCGGCCGCACAGATACGCAGTATTTT.

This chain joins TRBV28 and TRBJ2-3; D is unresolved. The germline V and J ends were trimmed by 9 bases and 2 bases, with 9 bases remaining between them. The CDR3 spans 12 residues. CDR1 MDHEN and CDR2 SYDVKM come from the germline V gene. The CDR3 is CASTATTDTQYF. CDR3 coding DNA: TGTGCCAGTACGGCCACCACAGATACGCAGTATTTT.

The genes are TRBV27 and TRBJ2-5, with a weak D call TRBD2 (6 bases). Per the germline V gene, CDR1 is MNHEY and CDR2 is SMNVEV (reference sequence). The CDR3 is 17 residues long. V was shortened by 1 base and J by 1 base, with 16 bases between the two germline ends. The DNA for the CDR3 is TGTGCCAGCAGTTTATTCGGCCTGGGAGGCCCCCAAGAGACCCAGTACTTC. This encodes CASSLFGLGGPQETQYF.

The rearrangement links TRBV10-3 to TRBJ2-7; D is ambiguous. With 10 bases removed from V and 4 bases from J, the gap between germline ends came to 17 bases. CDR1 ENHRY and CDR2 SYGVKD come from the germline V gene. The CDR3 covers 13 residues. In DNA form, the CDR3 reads TGTGCCACCACCGACCGGGTCGGGTACGAGCAGTACTTC. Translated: CATTDRVGYEQYF.

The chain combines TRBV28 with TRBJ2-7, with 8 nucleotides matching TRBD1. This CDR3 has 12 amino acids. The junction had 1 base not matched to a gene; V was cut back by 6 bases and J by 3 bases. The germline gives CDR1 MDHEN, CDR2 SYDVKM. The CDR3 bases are TGTGCCAGCAGACAGGGGGGCTACGAGCAGTACTTC. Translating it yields CASRQGGYEQYF.

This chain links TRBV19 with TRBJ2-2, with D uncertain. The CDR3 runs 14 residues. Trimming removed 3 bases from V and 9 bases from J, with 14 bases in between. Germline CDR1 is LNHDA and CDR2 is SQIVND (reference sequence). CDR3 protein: CASSIRARSWELFF. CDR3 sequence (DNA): TGTGCCAGTAGTATTCGGGCTCGTAGCTGGGAGCTGTTTTTT.

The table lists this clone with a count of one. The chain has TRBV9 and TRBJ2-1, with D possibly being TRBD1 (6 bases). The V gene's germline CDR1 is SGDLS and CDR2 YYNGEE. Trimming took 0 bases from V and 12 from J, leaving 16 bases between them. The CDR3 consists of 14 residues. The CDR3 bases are TGTGCCAGCAGCGTAGGGGGACATAAGTTGGGGCAGTTCTTC. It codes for CASSVGGHKLGQFF.

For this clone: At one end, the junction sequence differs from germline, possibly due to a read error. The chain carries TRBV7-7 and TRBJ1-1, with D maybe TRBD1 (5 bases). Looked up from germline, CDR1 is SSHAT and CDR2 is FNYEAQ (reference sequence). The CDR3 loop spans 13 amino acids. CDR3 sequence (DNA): TGTGCTAGCAGCCAGGGAGTGAACACTGAAGCTTTCTTT. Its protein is CASSQGVNTEAFF.